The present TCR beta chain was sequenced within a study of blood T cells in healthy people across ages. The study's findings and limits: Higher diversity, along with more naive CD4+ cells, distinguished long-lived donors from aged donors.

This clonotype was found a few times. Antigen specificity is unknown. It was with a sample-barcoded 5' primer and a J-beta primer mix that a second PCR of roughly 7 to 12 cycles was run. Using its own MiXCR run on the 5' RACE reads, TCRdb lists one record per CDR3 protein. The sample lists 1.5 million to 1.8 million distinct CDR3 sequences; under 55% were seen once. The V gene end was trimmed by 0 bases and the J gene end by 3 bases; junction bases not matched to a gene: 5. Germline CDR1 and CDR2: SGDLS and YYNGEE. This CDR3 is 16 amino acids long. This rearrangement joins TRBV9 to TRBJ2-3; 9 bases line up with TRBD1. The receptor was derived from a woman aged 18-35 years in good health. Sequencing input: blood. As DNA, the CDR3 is TGTGCCAGCAGCGTAGACGGGACAGGGAAGACAGATACGCAGTATTTT. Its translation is CASSVDGTGKTDTQYF.